The 29 T cell receptor beta chains given below trace back to one sample, sequenced in a study of T cell responses to AZD1222 COVID-19 vaccine. Clones were read by immunoSEQ multiplex PCR, and TCRdb kept only the in-frame ones, dropping some. This sample has fewer than 150,000 clones; roughly 84% occur once, and the top ten carry over 5%. The sample here was peripheral blood, taken on day 0 of AZD1222 vaccination. The origin of the receptors is an adult in good health.

This clone was found once. The chain recombines TRBV27 with TRBJ1-6; possibly TRBD1 for D (5 bases). V dropped 3 bases and J dropped 5 bases, with 14 bases sitting between them. The V gene's germline CDR1 is MNHEY and CDR2 SMNVEV (reference sequence). The CDR3 has 16 amino acids. CDR3 DNA sequence: TGTGCCAGCAGTTTTCGGCAGGGTCGAAATAATTCACCCCTCCACTTT. Its protein product is CASSFRQGRNNSPLHF.

The chain combines TRBV11-3 with TRBJ2-7; a possible D gene is TRBD1 (8 bases). Per the germline V gene, CDR1 is SGHNT and CDR2 is YENEEA. Trimming pared 5 bases from V and 3 bases from J, leaving 14 bases between. The CDR3 covers 14 residues. CDR3 bases: TGTGCCAGCAGCCCGGGGGGACAGGACTACGAGCAGTACTTC. This encodes CASSPGGQDYEQYF.

This rearrangement joins TRBV15 to TRBJ2-5; 7 bases are a match to TRBD2. The junction had 6 bases not matched to a gene; V was cut back by 6 bases and J by 2 bases. The germline CDR1 and CDR2 sequences are LNHNV and YYDKDF (reference sequence). The CDR3 totals 14 residues. The CDR3 sequence is CATREGRDQETQYF. CDR3 coding DNA: TGTGCCACCAGGGAGGGGAGGGATCAAGAGACCCAGTACTTC.

The chain recombines TRBV28 with TRBJ1-1; possibly TRBD1 for D (6 bases). The CDR3 is made up of 14 amino acids. Germline V gene data show CDR1 as MDHEN and CDR2 as SYDVKM. With 4 bases removed from V and 4 bases from J, the gap between germline ends came to 13 bases. The CDR3 region is CASSYYRDGTEAFF. CDR3 coding DNA: TGTGCCAGCAGTTACTACAGGGATGGCACTGAAGCTTTCTTT.

This rearrangement joins TRBV3-1 (or the pseudogene TRBV3-2) to TRBJ1-1; 8 bases fit TRBD1. With 4 bases clipped from V and 7 bases from J, the junction kept 8 bases outside the gene matches. The CDR3 totals 14 residues. The V gene's germline CDR1 is LGHDT and CDR2 YNNKEL (reference sequence). CDR3 protein: CASSLQGERDEAFF. In nucleotides, the CDR3 is TGTGCCAGCAGCCTACAGGGGGAAAGGGATGAAGCTTTCTTT.

This clone was seen only once. The chain carries TRBV19 and TRBJ1-1; D ambiguous. This CDR3 is built from 15 residues. The germline V and J ends were trimmed by 3 bases and 0 bases, with 11 bases remaining between them. CDR1 and CDR2 from the germline V gene are LNHDA and SQIVND (reference sequence). The CDR3 is CASSMGGVMNTEAFF. CDR3 DNA sequence: TGTGCCAGTAGTATGGGCGGGGTCATGAACACTGAAGCTTTCTTT. Combining the CDR3 with reference TRBV19 and TRBJ1-1 gives the whole variable domain DGGITQSPKYLFRKEGQNVTLSCEQNLNHDAMYWYRQDPGQGLRLIYYSQIVNDFQKGDIAEGYSVSREKKESFPLTVTSAQKNPTAFYLCASSMGGVMNTEAFFGQGTRLTVV.

In its sample, this clone was seen many times. The rearrangement links TRBV5-6 to TRBJ1-1; D might be TRBD1 (6 bases). V dropped 1 base and J dropped 3 bases, with 10 bases sitting between them. This CDR3 has 14 residues. Germline V gene sequence: CDR1 SGHDT, CDR2 YYEEEE. This chain's CDR3 is CASSLTQGYTEAFF. The CDR3 DNA reads as TGTGCCAGCAGCTTGACACAGGGCTACACTGAAGCTTTCTTT.

The chain employs TRBV7-2 and TRBJ2-7; D unclear. Germline assignment: CDR1 SGHTA and CDR2 FQGNSA. The length of the CDR3 is 13 residues. V was trimmed by 5 bases and J by 7 bases, leaving 15 bases between them. CDR3 nucleotide sequence: TGTGCCAGCAGCGCCGACAAGTCTGGGGAGCAGTACTTC. Protein: CASSADKSGEQYF.

The genes are TRBV7-2 and TRBJ1-6; maybe TRBD1 (6 bases). The CDR3 totals 14 residues. Trimming took 9 bases from V and 9 from J, leaving 18 bases between them. Germline V gives CDR1 SGHTA, CDR2 FQGNSA. The CDR3 region has the DNA TGTGCCAGTCGCGATACAGGGAAGGGTTCACCCCTCCACTTT. This codes for CASRDTGKGSPLHF.

The chain uses TRBV14 and TRBJ1-2, with D unclear. Germline CDR1 reads SGHDN; CDR2 reads FVKESK. This CDR3 has 15 residues. V lost 1 base, J lost 1 base, and 10 bases lay in between. The CDR3 here is CASSQVGRNNYGYTF. The CDR3 DNA is TGTGCCAGCAGCCAAGTCGGACGGAATAACTATGGCTACACCTTC.

This clone was picked up a small number of times. The chain joins TRBV6-5 to TRBJ1-3; a weak D match, TRBD1 (6 bases). CDR1 is MNHEY, CDR2 SVGAGI, per germline. V lost 4 bases and J lost 4, with 17 bases in between. The CDR3 has 16 residues. The CDR3 DNA follows: TGTGCCAGCAGTTCCATCTCAACAGGGCACGGAAACACCATATATTTT. Translation: CASSSISTGHGNTIYF.

The chain uses TRBV18 and TRBJ1-1; D unresolved. The V end lost 2 bases, the J end lost 0 bases, and 7 bases lay between the germline ends. Germline values: CDR1 KGHSH, CDR2 LQKENI. The CDR3 is made up of 14 amino acids. The CDR3 nucleotides are TGTGCCAGCTCACCAAGAGGAATGAACACTGAAGCTTTCTTT. Residues: CASSPRGMNTEAFF.

The chain employs TRBV28 and TRBJ2-1; D uncertain. CDR1 and CDR2 from the germline V gene are MDHEN and SYDVKM. The length of the CDR3 is 12 residues. V was shortened by 5 bases and J by 7 bases, with 9 bases between the two germline ends. This CDR3 is CASSPMVNEQFF. DNA of the CDR3: TGTGCCAGCAGTCCCATGGTGAATGAGCAGTTCTTC.

The chain uses TRBV27 and TRBJ2-1; D possibly uses TRBD1 or TRBD2 (5 bases each). V was clipped by 7 bases and J by 4 bases, with 17 bases between them. Germline V gene data show CDR1 as MNHEY and CDR2 as SMNVEV (reference sequence). This CDR3 contains 15 residues. Written as DNA, the CDR3 is TGTGCCAGCAATGTTGGGACCGGGGCTTACAATGAGCAGTTCTTC. Translating it yields CASNVGTGAYNEQFF.

The chain couples TRBV11-1 to TRBJ1-5; 7 bases match TRBD1. CDR3 length: 16 residues. Trimming took 5 bases from V and 2 from J; bases not matched to a gene: 9. Germline lookup yields CDR1 SGHAT and CDR2 FQDESV (reference sequence). CDR3 DNA: TGTGCCAGCAGCCTCCAGACAGGGTCGCGCAATCAGCCCCAGCATTTT. Its protein is CASSLQTGSRNQPQHF.

This sequence joins TRBV7-2 and TRBJ2-7; D perhaps matches TRBD2 (6 bases). The CDR3 extends over 14 amino acids. V gave up 4 bases and J gave up 4 bases, with 14 bases separating them. Germline-derived CDR1 and CDR2 are SGHTA and FQGNSA. The CDR3 reads CASSSPGLVYEQYF. The CDR3 DNA follows: TGTGCCAGCAGCTCCCCGGGACTGGTTTACGAGCAGTACTTC.

The chain joins TRBV6-2 or TRBV6-3 to TRBJ1-1, with D perhaps matching TRBD1 (5 bases). CDR1 is MNHEY and CDR2 is SVGEGT in the germline V gene. Trimming removed 5 bases from V and 2 bases from J, with 12 bases in between. The CDR3 length is 14 residues. In DNA form, the CDR3 reads TGTGCCAGCAGTCTTCAATGGGACAACACTGAAGCTTTCTTT. It translates to CASSLQWDNTEAFF.

In regard to this clone: Other DNA sequences in this sample translate to the same CDR3. V is TRBV27 and J is TRBJ2-5; D uncertain. The CDR3 is 13 amino acids. V lost 1 base to trimming and J lost 2 bases, with 5 bases between them. The germline CDR1 and CDR2 sequences are MNHEY and SMNVEV (reference sequence). The CDR3 is CASSLWGQETQYF. Here the CDR3 DNA reads TGTGCCAGCAGTTTATGGGGTCAAGAGACCCAGTACTTC.

This chain uses TRBV7-3 with TRBJ2-3, with 10 bases matching TRBD1. Germline CDR1 is SGHTA and CDR2 is FQGTGA. The CDR3 has 14 amino acids. The V segment lost 5 bases and the J segment 3 bases; nucleotides outside the gene matches: 2. CDR3 in DNA: TGTGCCAGCAGCCCGGACAGGGGGACAGATACGCAGTATTTT. This encodes CASSPDRGTDTQYF.

The chain carries TRBV28 and TRBJ1-6; D unclear. CDR1 and CDR2 (germline): MDHEN, SYDVKM. The V end was cut by 3 bases, the J end by 10 bases, with 4 bases between. This CDR3 is built from 11 residues. In DNA form, the CDR3 reads TGTGCCAGCAGTTTGGGGTCACCCCTCCACTTT. This sequence encodes CASSLGSPLHF.

This chain links TRBV19 with TRBJ1-5, with 7 bases matching TRBD1. Germline V gene lookup returns CDR1 LNHDA and CDR2 SQIVND (reference sequence). The trim removed 8 bases at V and 3 bases at J, leaving 10 bases unmatched. This CDR3 has 15 residues. The DNA of the CDR3 is TGTGCCAGTCAACCCGCCGGGACAGACAATCAGCCCCAGCATTTT. Translated: CASQPAGTDNQPQHF. Based on the CDR3 plus reference TRBV19 and TRBJ1-5, the full variable domain is DGGITQSPKYLFRKEGQNVTLSCEQNLNHDAMYWYRQDPGQGLRLIYYSQIVNDFQKGDIAEGYSVSREKKESFPLTVTSAQKNPTAFYLCASQPAGTDNQPQHFGDGTRLSIL.

This clone was observed a single time. The chain combines TRBV3-1 (or the pseudogene TRBV3-2) with TRBJ1-4; 8 bases align to TRBD1. Germline V gene lookup returns CDR1 LGHDT and CDR2 YNNKEL (reference sequence). V lost 2 bases and J lost 4; bases outside the gene matches: 9. The CDR3 has 17 residues. The CDR3 bases are TGTGCCAGCAGCCAAAGATCAGGGGGCCAACATAATGAAAAACTGTTTTTT. The encoded protein is CASSQRSGGQHNEKLFF.

J is TRBJ1-2 and V is TRBV14; 8 bases fit TRBD1. The CDR3 sequence is 13 residues long. The germline V gene encodes CDR1 SGHDN and CDR2 FVKESK. The V segment lost 3 bases and the J segment 7 bases; nucleotides outside the gene matches: 4. The CDR3 DNA is TGTGCCAGCAGCCAGACAGGGGAAGCTGGCTACACCTTC. Translating it yields CASSQTGEAGYTF.

The rearrangement links TRBV18 to TRBJ1-1; D may be TRBD1 (5 bases). The V end lost 2 bases, the J end lost 1 base, and 11 bases lay between the germline ends. CDR3 size: 15 residues. Germline lookup yields CDR1 KGHSH and CDR2 LQKENI. The CDR3 nucleotides read TGTGCCAGCTCACCAAGGGACCAAGAGAACACTGAAGCTTTCTTT. Translated: CASSPRDQENTEAFF.

The chain recombines TRBV7-9 with TRBJ1-1; 8 bases are a match to TRBD1. The CDR3 extends over 14 amino acids. CDR1 SEHNR and CDR2 FQNEAQ come from the germline V gene (reference sequence). V trimming: 7 bases; J trimming: 4 bases; junction bases outside the gene matches: 8. CDR3 sequence (DNA): TGTGCCAGCATCAGGACAGGGAGCGCCACTGAAGCTTTCTTT. This gives the protein CASIRTGSATEAFF.

The chain carries TRBV18 and TRBJ2-7; possibly TRBD2 for D (6 bases). CDR1 is KGHSH and CDR2 is LQKENI in the germline V gene. The CDR3 contains 19 residues. Trimming removed 6 bases from V and 0 bases from J, with 27 bases in between. The CDR3 bases are TGTGCCAGCTCCCTTCGAACGCGCGGGGAAGCAGGGATCTCCTACGAGCAGTACTTC. Translating gives CASSLRTRGEAGISYEQYF. Based on the CDR3 plus reference TRBV18 and TRBJ2-7, the full variable domain is NAGVMQNPRHLVRRRGQEARLRCSPMKGHSHVYWYRQLPEEGLKFMVYLQKENIIDESGMPKERFSAEFPKEGPSILRIQQVVRGDSAAYFCASSLRTRGEAGISYEQYFGPGTRLTVT.

There are a few counts of this clone. V usage is TRBV5-4 and J usage is TRBJ1-2, with a tentative D call TRBD1 (6 bases). The CDR3 sequence is 13 residues long. The V end was cut by 0 bases, the J end by 12 bases, with 15 bases between. The germline V gene has CDR1 SGHNT and CDR2 YYREEE (reference sequence). The DNA for the CDR3 is TGTGCCAGCAGCTTGGTGGGTCAGGGGAGGGACACCTTC. As protein: CASSLVGQGRDTF.

The chain links TRBV28 to TRBJ1-1; D not resolved. The CDR3 is made up of 13 amino acids. From germline, CDR1 is MDHEN and CDR2 SYDVKM. V shed 6 bases and J shed 1 base, with 9 bases lying between them. The CDR3 is CASRDTQNTEAFF. The CDR3 coding sequence is TGTGCCAGCAGAGATACACAGAACACTGAAGCTTTCTTT.

This chain connects TRBV12-3 or TRBV12-4 to TRBJ1-2; possibly TRBD1 for D (5 bases). Trimming removed 7 bases at V and 8 bases at J, with 14 bases between. The CDR3 covers 12 residues. CDR3 residues: CASTGEGTGYTF. In nucleotides, the CDR3 is TGTGCCAGCACCGGGGAGGGGACGGGCTACACCTTC.